The entry below gives a single T cell receptor (beta chain) sequence along with its context. The data derive from a study of CD8 T cells in ankylosing spondylitis. Libraries of TCR beta came from quantitative 5'-RACE with molecular barcodes. TCRdb re-called the 5' RACE reads with MiXCR, one entry per CDR3 protein. Among 250,000 or so distinct CDR3 sequences, 15% to 20% were seen once, and the ten largest hold roughly a third. The V gene lost 5 bases and the J gene lost 1 base, with 8 bases spanning the gap. Germline V CDR1 and CDR2: LNHDA, SQIVND (reference sequence). The CDR3 sequence is 13 residues long.

This rearrangement joins TRBV19 to TRBJ1-1; D gene uncertain. The material sequenced was blood, either unsorted or a sorted T cell fraction (not recorded which). The TCR comes from a male donor with ankylosing spondylitis or in good health (not recorded which). Here the CDR3 DNA reads TGTGCCAGTAGTGTCGGAGAGAACACTGAAGCTTTCTTT. Protein sequence: CASSVGENTEAFF.